This TCR beta chain was found in a study of blood T cell repertoires in COVID-19. Turning to the study itself: Samples came from the United States, Italy and Spain, spanning acute and convalescent COVID-19. PBMCs, B-cell-depleted T cells, or T cells were the source of the cDNA or gDNA that made up the material.

The CDR3 is 15 amino acids. V was trimmed by 5 bases and J by 10 bases, leaving 23 bases between them. CDR1 is SGHAT and CDR2 is FQNNGV in the germline V gene. Authors' processing steps: It was from reference gene primer amplification that nucleated cell counts were estimated. Repertoires were generated with immunoSEQ multiplex PCR, while TCRdb's copy carries only in-frame clones and drops some. The V and J calls and clone size come from that table; D and trimming were worked out from the DNA. The top ten clones hold about 3.6% of a sample with 110,000 to 150,000 clones, 70% to 85% of them seen once.

This TCR was recovered from a man between 60 and 75 years old with acute or convalescent COVID-19. V gene TRBV11-2 combines with J gene TRBJ1-1; TRBD1 is a possible D gene (6 bases). The sequencing sample was made of peripheral blood. The CDR3 sequence: CASSQGWGSRFRAFF. CDR3 nucleotide sequence: TGTGCCAGCAGCCAGGGGTGGGGCTCAAGGTTCCGAGCTTTCTTT.